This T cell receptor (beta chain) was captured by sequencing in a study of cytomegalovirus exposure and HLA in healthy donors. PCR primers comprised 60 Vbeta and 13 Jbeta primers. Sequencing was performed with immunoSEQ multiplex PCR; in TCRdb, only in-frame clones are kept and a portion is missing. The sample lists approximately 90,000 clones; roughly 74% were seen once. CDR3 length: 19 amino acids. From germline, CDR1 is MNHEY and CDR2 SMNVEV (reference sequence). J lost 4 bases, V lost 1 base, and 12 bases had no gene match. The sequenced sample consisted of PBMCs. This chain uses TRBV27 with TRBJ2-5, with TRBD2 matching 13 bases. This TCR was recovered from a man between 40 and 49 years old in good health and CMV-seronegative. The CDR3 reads CASSLLRTSGRSGRETQYF. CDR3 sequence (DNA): TGTGCCAGCAGTTTATTGAGGACTAGCGGGAGATCGGGCCGAGAGACCCAGTACTTC.